This T cell receptor (beta chain) came from a study of T cells in Graves' hyperthyroidism and ophthalmopathy. V was pared by 1 base and J by 5 bases, with 11 bases between. The CDR3 is 14 amino acids. The germline V gene encodes CDR1 MDHEN and CDR2 SYDVKM. This clonotype has a count of ten or more. Enrolled ophthalmopathy patients presented with a Clinical Activity Score of at least 3, a NOSPECS grade of at least 4, and disease duration under 3 months. Each 10 ml fresh peripheral blood draw supplied the PBMCs. Amplified TCR beta CDR3 regions derived from RNA transcripts. Using the HTBI primer set, a first-round RT-PCR was run on the TCR CDR3. TCRdb reanalysed the multiplex PCR reads using MiXCR and keeps one entry per CDR3 protein. The sample holds about 500,000 distinct CDR3 sequences, over 15% seen once.

This TCR was sampled from a young woman with Graves' ophthalmopathy. V usage is TRBV28 and J usage is TRBJ1-1; D is uncertain. The specimen sequenced was blood. Here the CDR3 reads CASSLLGSGTEAFF. DNA for the CDR3: TGTGCCAGCAGTTTATTGGGATCTGGGACTGAAGCTTTCTTT.